These 26 T cell receptor beta chains were all obtained from the same sample, sequenced in a study of CD8 T cells in ankylosing spondylitis. TCRdb analysed the 5' RACE reads with MiXCR anew, one entry per CDR3 protein. The table includes almost 30,000 distinct CDR3 sequences, about 5.1% detected once. Sequencing was carried out using blood, either unsorted or a sorted T cell fraction (not recorded which). The receptor source for this set is a female donor with ankylosing spondylitis or in good health (not recorded which).

By proportion, this clonotype is medium-sized (0.01 to 0.1%). CDR3 amino acids: CASSVGENTEAFF. CDR3 DNA: TGTGCCAGCAGCGTAGGGGAGAACACTGAAGCTTTCTTT. The chain uses TRBV9 and TRBJ1-1; D gene uncertain. Trimming took off 0 bases at V and 1 base at J, with 4 bases between the two ends. The CDR3 totals 13 residues. CDR1 and CDR2 from the germline V gene are SGDLS and YYNGEE. Full variable domain (remainder filled in from reference TRBV9 and TRBJ1-1): DSGVTQTPKHLITATGQRVTLRCSPRSGDLSVYWYQQSLDQGLQFLIQYYNGEERAKGNILERFSAQQFPDLHSELNLSSLELGDSALYFCASSVGENTEAFFGQGTRLTVV.

This clonotype was seen a handful of times. The chain employs TRBV9 and TRBJ2-7, with no clear D. The CDR3 length is 12 residues. The germline CDR1 and CDR2 sequences are SGDLS and YYNGEE. The germline V and J ends were trimmed by 4 bases and 6 bases, with 11 bases remaining between them. CDR3 sequence: CASSYSTGEQYF. CDR3 DNA: TGTGCCAGCAGCTACTCGACCGGCGAGCAGTACTTC.

The chain joins TRBV20-1 to TRBJ1-2; 8 bases agree with TRBD1. The junction had 7 bases not matched to a gene; V was cut back by 0 bases and J by 7 bases. Germline lookup yields CDR1 DFQATT and CDR2 SNEGSKA (reference sequence). The CDR3 runs to 14 residues. CDR3 residues: CSAREAGGAGGYTF. As DNA, the CDR3 is TGCAGTGCTAGAGAAGCAGGGGGCGCCGGTGGCTACACCTTC.

This clonotype appeared many times. This chain uses TRBV9 with TRBJ2-3, with D possibly matching TRBD2 (5 bases). Trimming shortened V by 3 bases and J by 0 bases, and 8 bases separated the two germline ends. Germline loops: CDR1 SGDLS, CDR2 YYNGEE. This CDR3 contains 14 residues. CDR3 loop: CASSASHSTDTQYF. Written as DNA, the CDR3 is TGTGCCAGCAGCGCTAGCCATAGCACAGATACGCAGTATTTT.

This clonotype has more than one count but fewer than ten. J is TRBJ2-5 and V is TRBV9, with TRBD2 identical over 14 bases. CDR1 and CDR2 from the germline V gene are SGDLS and YYNGEE. There are 16 residues in the CDR3. After removal of 4 bases from V and 2 bases from J, the junction contained 4 bases not matched to a gene. The CDR3 region has the DNA TGTGCCAGCAGCCGACTAGCGGGAGGGCGTCAAGAGACCCAGTACTTC. Its translation is CASSRLAGGRQETQYF.

This clonotype was seen only a few times. The chain has TRBV9 and TRBJ2-1; D possibly corresponds to TRBD1 (6 bases). V lost 3 bases and J 7 bases, leaving 17 bases between the germline ends. Germline lookup yields CDR1 SGDLS and CDR2 YYNGEE. The CDR3 loop spans 15 amino acids. The DNA of the CDR3 is TGTGCCAGCAGCGCCCTCGAGGGGGTTTTGAATGAGCAGTTCTTC. Amino acid sequence: CASSALEGVLNEQFF.

By share, this clonotype ranks as medium-sized. The genes are TRBV9 and TRBJ1-3; 10 positions match TRBD1. Germline lookup yields CDR1 SGDLS and CDR2 YYNGEE. CDR3 length: 17 residues. V was pared by 0 bases and J by 0 bases, with 3 bases of the junction left unmatched. CDR3 bases: TGTGCCAGCAGCGTAGGGGACAGGGGTTTCTCTGGAAACACCATATATTTT. Protein: CASSVGDRGFSGNTIYF.

This clonotype has at least ten counts. The V call is TRBV9, the J call TRBJ2-7; 8 bases fit TRBD1. CDR3 length: 13 amino acids. Trimming took 4 bases from V and 7 from J; bases not matched to a gene: 7. Germline V lookup: CDR1 SGDLS, CDR2 YYNGEE. DNA of the CDR3: TGTGCCAGCAGCCGAACAGGGGGGAGGGAGCAGTACTTC. Its protein is CASSRTGGREQYF.

This clonotype was observed a handful of times. The chain combines TRBV9 with TRBJ1-1; tentative D call: TRBD1 (5 bases). The ends were cut back, 4 bases at V and 3 bases at J, with 10 bases in the middle. The CDR3 has 13 residues. Germline V gene lookup returns CDR1 SGDLS and CDR2 YYNGEE. CDR3 nucleotide sequence: TGTGCCAGCAGCCCTAGGGGAGACACTGAAGCTTTCTTT. It translates to CASSPRGDTEAFF.

There are many counts of this clonotype. The chain couples TRBV9 to TRBJ1-6, with 7 bases that match TRBD1. The CDR3 totals 14 residues. With 4 bases clipped from V and 6 bases from J, the junction kept 4 bases outside the gene matches. Germline CDR1 is SGDLS and CDR2 is YYNGEE. CDR3: CASSKQGLNSPLHF. CDR3 DNA sequence: TGTGCCAGCAGCAAACAGGGGCTTAATTCACCCCTCCACTTT.

This clonotype was seen many times. The chain joins TRBV9 to TRBJ2-3; D not certain. The CDR3 has 16 amino acids. Germline V gene lookup returns CDR1 SGDLS and CDR2 YYNGEE. Trimming shortened V by 0 bases and J by 1 base, and 12 bases separated the two germline ends. CDR3 sequence: CASSVGSGPGTDTQYF. CDR3 coding DNA: TGTGCCAGCAGCGTAGGTTCTGGACCCGGCACAGATACGCAGTATTTT.

This clonotype was seen a handful of times. The chain uses TRBV9 and TRBJ2-5; TRBD2 agrees at 7 bases. The CDR3 covers 14 residues. J gave up 1 base and V 4 bases, and 4 bases lay outside the gene matches. Germline CDR1 and CDR2: SGDLS and YYNGEE. DNA of the CDR3: TGTGCCAGCAGCCTCGGGACTACCCAAGAGACCCAGTACTTC. Residues: CASSLGTTQETQYF.

This clonotype has only a few counts. The gene calls are TRBV9 and TRBJ2-2; TRBD2 is a possible D gene (6 bases). This CDR3 has 15 residues. V lost 0 bases, J lost 1 base, and 7 bases lay in between. The germline gives CDR1 SGDLS, CDR2 YYNGEE. CDR3 residues: CASSVGGVNTGELFF. CDR3 bases: TGTGCCAGCAGCGTAGGCGGGGTGAACACCGGGGAGCTGTTTTTT.

The chain has TRBV9 and TRBJ2-3; the D is unclear. V was trimmed by 4 bases and J by 2 bases, leaving 17 bases between them. Looked up from germline, CDR1 is SGDLS and CDR2 is YYNGEE. This CDR3 has 16 amino acids. The CDR3 loop reads CASSSLSERPTDTQYF. The CDR3 DNA follows: TGTGCCAGCAGCTCCCTTTCGGAACGGCCCACAGATACGCAGTATTTT.

This clonotype occurred many times. V usage is TRBV9 and J usage is TRBJ2-3, with 7 bases that match TRBD1. Germline lookup yields CDR1 SGDLS and CDR2 YYNGEE. Trimming took 7 bases from V and 0 from J; bases not matched to a gene: 2. The CDR3 is 13 amino acids. The CDR3 protein is CASGTASTDTQYF. CDR3 in DNA: TGTGCCAGCGGGACAGCCAGCACAGATACGCAGTATTTT.

Ten or more counts support this clonotype. The V gene is TRBV24-1, the J gene TRBJ2-1; D is ambiguous. CDR3 size: 11 residues. CDR1 is KGHDR and CDR2 is SFDVKD in the germline V gene. Trimming removed 6 bases from V and 9 bases from J, with 8 bases in between. CDR3 residues: CATSRVGEQFF. DNA of the CDR3: TGTGCCACCAGTCGGGTGGGTGAGCAGTTCTTC.

The CDR3 DNA reads TGTGCCAGCAGTCTGCAGCAGAACACAGATACGCAGTATTTT. Encoded protein: CASSLQQNTDTQYF. The rearrangement links TRBV12-3 or TRBV12-4 to TRBJ2-3; D is unresolved. The V end was cut by 5 bases, the J end by 2 bases, with 11 bases between. The CDR3 runs 14 residues.

This clonotype was found a few times. The V gene is TRBV9, the J gene TRBJ1-2; D is perhaps TRBD1 (6 bases). Trimming removed 4 bases at V and 8 bases at J, with 27 bases between. The CDR3 extends over 17 amino acids. Germline V gene sequence: CDR1 SGDLS, CDR2 YYNGEE. This CDR3 reads CASSPPLGRGRVGGYTF. For the CDR3, the DNA is TGTGCCAGCAGCCCCCCGTTGGGCAGGGGAAGAGTTGGCGGCTACACCTTC. Together with reference TRBV9 and TRBJ1-2, the CDR3 gives the full variable domain: DSGVTQTPKHLITATGQRVTLRCSPRSGDLSVYWYQQSLDQGLQFLIQYYNGEERAKGNILERFSAQQFPDLHSELNLSSLELGDSALYFCASSPPLGRGRVGGYTFGSGTRLTVV.

This clonotype was seen ten or more times. The rearrangement uses TRBV9 and TRBJ1-2; D is perhaps TRBD1 (6 bases). V was clipped by 8 bases and J by 4 bases, with 15 bases between them. This CDR3 contains 13 residues. The germline V gene encodes CDR1 SGDLS and CDR2 YYNGEE. The CDR3 protein is CASGGARSYGYTF. The CDR3 nucleotides read TGTGCCAGTGGGGGGGCCCGCAGCTATGGCTACACCTTC.

In this sample, this clonotype turned up many times. DNA for the CDR3: TGTGCCAGCAGCGTGTTGCCGGGACTAGCGGGAGAAGATACGCAGTATTTT. This sequence encodes CASSVLPGLAGEDTQYF. This chain connects TRBV9 to TRBJ2-3; TRBD2 matches 14 bases. CDR1 and CDR2 from the germline V gene are SGDLS and YYNGEE. Losses at the gene ends were 2 bases for V and 5 bases for J; bases not matched to a gene: 7. The CDR3 sequence is 17 residues long.

The V gene is TRBV9, the J gene TRBJ1-2, with 8 nucleotides matching TRBD1. The V gene's germline CDR1 is SGDLS and CDR2 YYNGEE. The length of the CDR3 is 15 residues. The J segment lost 2 bases and the V segment lost 2 bases, leaving 5 bases of the junction unmatched. The CDR3 reads CASSVSGQANYGYTF. The CDR3 DNA is TGTGCCAGCAGCGTCTCGGGACAGGCAAACTATGGCTACACCTTC.

Many counts were recorded for this clonotype. The chain recombines TRBV9 with TRBJ1-1; D is unresolved. The CDR3 spans 17 residues. The V gene's germline CDR1 is SGDLS and CDR2 YYNGEE. Trimming left V 0 bases short and J 1 base short, with 16 bases between. The CDR3 protein is CASSVAQRMPQNTEAFF. The CDR3 region has the DNA TGTGCCAGCAGCGTAGCGCAGCGGATGCCACAGAACACTGAAGCTTTCTTT.

This clonotype was counted many times. V and J are TRBV7-2 and TRBJ2-3, with D possibly being TRBD2 (6 bases). CDR1 is SGHTA, CDR2 FQGNSA, per germline. Trimming cost V 2 bases and J 0 bases, with 27 bases left between them. The CDR3 length is 21 residues. CDR3 sequence (DNA): TGTGCCAGCAGCTTACCGGTACCGCGTCAGGGAGGATCTACTAGCACAGATACGCAGTATTTT. Translated: CASSLPVPRQGGSTSTDTQYF.

This clonotype has a handful of counts. The chain uses TRBV9 and TRBJ1-2; unclear D gene. Germline V CDR1 and CDR2: SGDLS, YYNGEE. The CDR3 is 13 residues long. The V and J ends lost 6 bases and 4 bases respectively, with 13 bases between them. CDR3: CASNTASGYGYTF. The CDR3 DNA follows: TGTGCCAGCAACACAGCCTCTGGCTATGGCTACACCTTC.

This clonotype was picked up many times. The chain couples TRBV9 to TRBJ2-5; D uncertain. CDR3 size: 11 residues. CDR1 and CDR2 (germline): SGDLS, YYNGEE. Deletions cut 4 bases from V and 3 bases from J, with 4 bases between. CDR3 sequence reads: CASSREETQYF. The CDR3 bases are TGTGCCAGCAGCAGGGAAGAGACCCAGTACTTC.

In this sample, this clonotype turned up many times. The chain has TRBV9 and TRBJ2-7, with 9 bases matching TRBD1. The V gene end was trimmed by 4 bases and the J gene end by 6 bases; junction bases not matched to a gene: 5. The germline V gene has CDR1 SGDLS and CDR2 YYNGEE. CDR3 length: 13 amino acids. CDR3 loop: CASSPQTGGEQYF. Written as DNA, the CDR3 is TGTGCCAGCAGCCCGCAGACAGGGGGCGAGCAGTACTTC.